One and the same sample provided the 20 T cell receptor beta chains below, sequenced in a study of blood T cell repertoires in COVID-19. Profiling relied on immunoSEQ multiplex PCR, and the TCRdb table lists in-frame clones only, not all of them. The sample holds around 100,000 clones, 65% to 90% seen once. Sequencing used PBMCs or T cells enriched from blood (not recorded which). These receptors were collected from a woman aged 45-65 years who had recovered from COVID-19.

The V call is TRBV2, the J call TRBJ2-7; no definite D call. V lost 7 bases, J lost 2 bases, and 6 bases lay in between. Germline V gene sequence: CDR1 SNHLY, CDR2 FYNNEI. This CDR3 has 11 amino acids. CDR3 sequence: CASKATYEQYF. CDR3 sequence (DNA): TGTGCCAGCAAAGCCACCTACGAGCAGTACTTC.

The gene calls are TRBV6-4 and TRBJ1-1; a weak D match, TRBD1 (5 bases). V lost 6 bases to trimming and J lost 4 bases, with 15 bases between them. CDR3 length equals 14 residues. Looked up from germline, CDR1 is MRHNA and CDR2 is SNTAGT. The CDR3 here is CASSWGGASTEAFF. The CDR3 DNA sequence: TGTGCCAGCAGCTGGGGGGGTGCCAGCACTGAAGCTTTCTTT.

The V and J genes are TRBV19 and TRBJ2-7; 8 bases are a match to TRBD2. With 3 bases clipped from V and 0 bases from J, the junction kept 1 base outside the gene matches. The V gene's germline CDR1 is LNHDA and CDR2 SQIVND (reference sequence). The CDR3 is 14 residues long. CDR3 bases: TGTGCCAGTAGTATCCGGGAGGGCTCCTACGAGCAGTACTTC. Protein: CASSIREGSYEQYF.

The V call is TRBV6-6, the J call TRBJ1-2, with 7 bases matching TRBD1. The germline CDR1 and CDR2 sequences are MNHNY and SVGAGI (reference sequence). This CDR3 comprises 15 residues. The V gene end was trimmed by 7 bases and the J gene end by 5 bases; junction bases not matched to a gene: 13. The CDR3 DNA sequence: TGTGCCAGCACCCCGGGACAGCGAGGGACTTATGGCTACACCTTC. Translated: CASTPGQRGTYGYTF.

CDR3 protein: CATSETGGFGGYTF. CDR3 nucleotides: TGTGCCACCAGTGAGACAGGAGGTTTTGGTGGCTACACCTTC. The gene calls are TRBV24-1 and TRBJ1-2; possible D gene TRBD1, 6 bases. V was pared by 4 bases and J by 7 bases, with 15 bases between. Germline V gives CDR1 KGHDR, CDR2 SFDVKD. This CDR3 is 14 amino acids long.

V usage is TRBV6-6 and J usage is TRBJ1-6, with D possibly matching TRBD1 (5 bases). The CDR3 loop spans 13 amino acids. Trimming stripped 7 bases from V and 10 bases from J, with 14 bases between. CDR1 and CDR2 from the germline V gene are MNHNY and SVGAGI (reference sequence). The chain's CDR3 is CASKAGSLSPLHF. CDR3 coding DNA: TGTGCCAGCAAAGCAGGGTCTCTCTCACCCCTCCACTTT.

This clone was observed a handful of times. The chain is built from TRBV5-1 and TRBJ1-1; possible D gene TRBD1, 5 bases. The CDR3 has 14 residues. The V end lost 3 bases, the J end lost 4 bases, and 13 bases lay between the germline ends. Per the germline V gene, CDR1 is SGHRS and CDR2 is YFSETQ. This chain's CDR3 is CASSWGGEATEAFF. CDR3 coding DNA: TGCGCCAGCAGCTGGGGGGGTGAGGCCACTGAAGCTTTCTTT.

The V call is TRBV6-5, the J call TRBJ1-2; 12 bases match TRBD1. The CDR3 totals 15 residues. Germline trimming cut 6 bases from V and 8 bases from J; bases unmatched to any gene: 10. Germline assignment: CDR1 MNHEY and CDR2 SVGAGI. The CDR3 region is CASRGTGQGAGGYTF. The CDR3 DNA is TGTGCCAGCAGGGGAACGGGACAGGGGGCTGGGGGCTACACCTTC.

The rearrangement joins TRBV5-6 to TRBJ2-7; D is possibly TRBD1 (5 bases). V lost 3 bases and J 0 bases, leaving 13 bases between the germline ends. Looked up from germline, CDR1 is SGHDT and CDR2 is YYEEEE. The CDR3 is 15 amino acids. CDR3 sequence: CASSSYRFSSYEQYF. The CDR3 nucleotides are TGTGCCAGCAGCTCTTACAGGTTTAGCTCCTACGAGCAGTACTTC.

This clone was seen a single time. This rearrangement joins TRBV27 to TRBJ2-1, with a tentative D call TRBD2 (6 bases). Trimming took off 6 bases at V and 6 bases at J, with 12 bases between the two ends. Germline V gives CDR1 MNHEY, CDR2 SMNVEV (reference sequence). The CDR3 totals 13 residues. CDR3 amino acids: CASSLDGGNEQFF. In DNA, the CDR3 is TGTGCCAGCAGCTTGGACGGGGGCAATGAGCAGTTCTTC.

This chain uses TRBV7-2 with TRBJ2-5; a possible D gene is TRBD2 (6 bases). The ends were cut back, 5 bases at V and 4 bases at J, with 17 bases in the middle. Germline loops: CDR1 SGHTA, CDR2 FQGNSA. The length of the CDR3 is 15 residues. The CDR3 coding sequence is TGTGCCAGCAGCCTCCCCGGGGGTCCACTAGAGACCCAGTACTTC. It yields the protein CASSLPGGPLETQYF.

V usage is TRBV7-9 and J usage is TRBJ2-1, with 7 bases fitting TRBD2. The germline V gene encodes CDR1 SEHNR and CDR2 FQNEAQ (reference sequence). This CDR3 region has 13 residues. V gave up 5 bases and J gave up 8 bases; unmatched junction bases: 6. Written as DNA, the CDR3 is TGTGCCAGCAGCCTAATCGCGGGGGATGAGCAGTTCTTC. It yields the protein CASSLIAGDEQFF.

The chain is built from TRBV19 and TRBJ2-7; TRBD1 is a possible D gene (6 bases). The germline gives CDR1 LNHDA, CDR2 SQIVND (reference sequence). The length of the CDR3 is 15 residues. Trimming removed 7 bases from V and 4 bases from J, with 20 bases in between. In nucleotides, the CDR3 is TGTGCCAGTAAGATGAGGGGGACACAATCTTACGAGCAGTACTTC. Encoded protein: CASKMRGTQSYEQYF.

This clone has just a few counts. The CDR3 protein is CASSLARTAGNTIYF. The CDR3 DNA reads as TGTGCCAGCAGCTTGGCCCGGACAGCTGGAAACACCATATATTTT. The V gene is TRBV5-6, the J gene TRBJ1-3, with D possibly TRBD1 on 6 matching bases. Looked up from germline, CDR1 is SGHDT and CDR2 is YYEEEE. V shed 0 bases and J shed 2 bases, with 9 bases lying between them. This CDR3 has 15 residues.

This clone is medium-sized. The gene calls are TRBV4-2 and TRBJ2-3; 11 bases line up with TRBD2. Per the germline V gene, CDR1 is LGHNA and CDR2 is YNFKEQ. Losses at the gene ends were 1 base for V and 3 bases for J; bases not matched to a gene: 3. The CDR3 length is 16 residues. The CDR3 loop reads CASSQGPSGGTDTQYF. In DNA, the CDR3 is TGTGCCAGCAGCCAAGGACCTAGCGGGGGGACAGATACGCAGTATTTT.

The V gene is TRBV5-4, the J gene TRBJ2-3, with 8 bases aligning to TRBD2. The germline V gene encodes CDR1 SGHNT and CDR2 YYREEE (reference sequence). The V segment lost 2 bases and the J segment 4 bases; nucleotides outside the gene matches: 6. CDR3 length equals 15 residues. The CDR3 nucleotides read TGTGCCAGCAGCTTATCTGGGACTAGGGCAGATACGCAGTATTTT. Amino acid sequence: CASSLSGTRADTQYF. The whole variable domain, filled in from reference TRBV5-4 and TRBJ2-3, reads ETGVTQSPTHLIKTRGQQVTLRCSSQSGHNTVSWYQQALGQGPQFIFQYYREEENGRGNFPPRFSGLQFPNYSSELNVNALELDDSALYLCASSLSGTRADTQYFGPGTRLTVL.

The chain employs TRBV2 and TRBJ2-3; the match to TRBD1 covers 7 bases. This CDR3 contains 13 residues. Germline-derived CDR1 and CDR2 are SNHLY and FYNNEI. Trimming cost V 6 bases and J 0 bases; bases outside gene matches: 0. As DNA, the CDR3 is TGTGCCAGCAGGGACAGGAGCACAGATACGCAGTATTTT. Residues: CASRDRSTDTQYF.

The chain joins TRBV15 to TRBJ2-3; 11 nucleotides agree with TRBD2. CDR1 is LNHNV and CDR2 is YYDKDF in the germline V gene (reference sequence). Trimming removed 3 bases from V and 4 bases from J; junction bases left unmatched: 6. The CDR3 is 16 amino acids. The CDR3 loop is CATSRDGLAGADTQYF. The CDR3, as DNA: TGTGCCACCAGCAGGGACGGACTAGCGGGTGCAGATACGCAGTATTTT.

This sequence joins TRBV29-1 and TRBJ2-2; no firm D call. This CDR3 spans 11 amino acids. Between the trimmed V and J ends, which lost 6 bases and 8 bases, there was a span of 10 bases. The V gene's germline CDR1 is SQVTM and CDR2 ANQGSEA. This CDR3 reads CSVRFRGELFF. In DNA, the CDR3 is TGCAGCGTCCGATTTCGGGGGGAGCTGTTTTTT.

The chain is built from TRBV5-1 and TRBJ2-5; D possibly corresponds to TRBD2 (5 bases). There are 14 residues in the CDR3. V lost 5 bases, J lost 2 bases, and 13 bases lay in between. Per germline, CDR1 SGHRS and CDR2 YFSETQ. The CDR3 region has the DNA TGCGCCAGCAGTCTCAGCGGTGGGCAAGAGACCCAGTACTTC. It codes for CASSLSGGQETQYF.